This TCR beta chain was captured in a study of T cell responses to AZD1222 COVID-19 vaccine. Worth noting for this clone: Its specificity is not known.

Sequencing used immunoSEQ multiplex PCR; TCRdb keeps in-frame clones, though not all of them. The table includes around 130,000 clones, about 94% detected once. The study, taken as a whole, reports: At study baseline, merely six AZD1222 recipients were seropositive.

The sequence was collected from an adult in good health. The material was peripheral blood, obtained on day 0 of AZD1222 vaccination.

CDR3 in DNA: TGTGCCAGCAGCTCCACTCCGGGGGTAGCAGATACGCAGTATTTT. Residues: CASSSTPGVADTQYF. The genes are TRBV7-9 and TRBJ2-3; D is possibly TRBD2 (6 bases). V shed 4 bases and J shed 4 bases, with 15 bases lying between them. CDR1 is SEHNR and CDR2 is FQNEAQ in the germline V gene (reference sequence). The CDR3 runs 15 residues.